The clone carrying this T cell receptor (beta chain) appeared many times. The antigen is not known. Assay: immunoSEQ multiplex PCR; the TCRdb copy retains only in-frame clones and omits some. Among 140,000 to 150,000 clones listed, about 94% were seen once. The record originates from a study of T cell responses to AZD1222 COVID-19 vaccine. Whole-study findings and limits: Reportedly, nearly half the spike-specific TCRs target unmutated variant regions. Baseline antibody screening turned up just six seropositive AZD1222 recipients. Donors in the cohort were predominantly white British and more often female, and clonal diversity was possibly underestimated. All repertoire sampling was performed exclusively after the peak T cell response.

Germline assignment: CDR1 LGHNA and CDR2 YSLEER. The CDR3 totals 16 residues. The V gene end was trimmed by 4 bases and the J gene end by 4 bases; junction bases not matched to a gene: 3. The gene calls are TRBV4-3 and TRBJ2-3; TRBD2 matches at 15 bases. The TCR originated in an adult in good health. The specimen comprised peripheral blood, sampled on day 0 of AZD1222 vaccination. Here the CDR3 DNA reads TGCGCCAGCAGCCGGACTAGCGGGGGGGGTGCAGATACGCAGTATTTT. It codes for CASSRTSGGGADTQYF.